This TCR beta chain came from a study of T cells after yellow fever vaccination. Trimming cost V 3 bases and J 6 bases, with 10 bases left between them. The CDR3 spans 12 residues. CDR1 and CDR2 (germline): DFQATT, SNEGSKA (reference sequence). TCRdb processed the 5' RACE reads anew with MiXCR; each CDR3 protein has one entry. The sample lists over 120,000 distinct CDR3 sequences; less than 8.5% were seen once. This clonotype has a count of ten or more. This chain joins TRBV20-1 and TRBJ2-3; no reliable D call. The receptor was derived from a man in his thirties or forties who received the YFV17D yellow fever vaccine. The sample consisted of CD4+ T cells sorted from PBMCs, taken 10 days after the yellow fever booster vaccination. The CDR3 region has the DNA TGCAGTGCTAGGGATTCGGTGGATACGCAGTATTTT. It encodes CSARDSVDTQYF.